The text below deals with one T cell receptor beta chain. What it binds is unknown. 13 Jbeta primers and 60 Vbeta primers were used for the PCR. Assay: immunoSEQ multiplex PCR; the TCRdb copy retains only in-frame clones and omits some. The profile shows 150,000 or so clones, approximately 82% of them singletons. V was trimmed by 2 bases and J by 14 bases, leaving 13 bases between them. Germline V lookup: CDR1 MNHNS, CDR2 SASEGT. The CDR3 spans 13 residues. The data stem from a study of cytomegalovirus exposure and HLA in healthy donors. Turning to the study itself: The roughly 120 million unique TCR beta sequences, from roughly 170 million T cells, were found by an earlier analysis. Findings and limits, study-wide: The investigators catalogued 150 or so TCR beta chains as cytomegalovirus-associated. Productive status was seen about 90% or about 30% of the time for most TCR beta V segments in an earlier analysis. V- and J-gene trimming in TCR beta was tied to a missense DCLRE1C variant by an analysis performed later.

This clonotype was obtained from a man in his forties in good health and CMV-seronegative. The chain uses TRBV6-1 and TRBJ1-6, with D hard to call. The sample taken for sequencing was PBMCs. CDR3 residues: CASSEFVYRSLHF. DNA for the CDR3: TGTGCCAGCAGTGAATTTGTTTATCGTTCCCTCCACTTT.